The entry below gives a single T cell receptor (beta chain) sequence along with its context. Its antigen is undetermined. In replicate PCRs of sorted subsets, approximately 210 ng DNA, tens of thousands of T cell genomes, was used. Sequencing was performed with immunoSEQ multiplex PCR; in TCRdb, only in-frame clones are kept and a portion is missing. The table shows about 1 million clones, with approximately 70% occurring only once. The data were taken from a study of shared clonotypes between healthy human individuals. Study-wide background: Donors were two women and a few men aged 18 to 49.

Germline lookup yields CDR1 LGHNT and CDR2 FRNRAP. With V trimmed by 4 bases and J by 0 bases, 4 bases remained unmatched. The CDR3 contains 15 residues. Findings and caveats of the study: Among non-shared clonotypes, generation probabilities were lower than among those shared by all four donors. The sharing of roughly 5% of naive CD4 clonotypes was seen across a few donors.

Source material: memory CD4+ T cells sorted from blood. Subset reported: CD45RA-negative fraction. This receptor was obtained from a man between 18 and 29 years old in good health. The gene calls are TRBV12-5 and TRBJ2-7; 9 nucleotides line up with TRBD1. The CDR3 nucleotides read TGTGCTAGTGGTTCCGGGACAGGGAGCTCCTACGAGCAGTACTTC. Protein: CASGSGTGSSYEQYF.